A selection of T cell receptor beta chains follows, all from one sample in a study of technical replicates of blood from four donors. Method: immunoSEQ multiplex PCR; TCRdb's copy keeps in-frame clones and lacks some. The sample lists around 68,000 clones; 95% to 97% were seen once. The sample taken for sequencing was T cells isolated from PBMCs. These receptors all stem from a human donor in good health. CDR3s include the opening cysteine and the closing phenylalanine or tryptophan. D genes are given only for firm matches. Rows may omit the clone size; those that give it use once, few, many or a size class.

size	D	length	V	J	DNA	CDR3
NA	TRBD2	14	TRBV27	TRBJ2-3	TGTGCCAGCAGTCTGAGGACTAGCTCAGATACGCAGTATTTT	CASSLRTSSDTQYF
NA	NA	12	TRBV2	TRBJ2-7	TGTGCCAGCAGTGGGCCCTCCTACGAGCAGTACTTC	CASSGPSYEQYF
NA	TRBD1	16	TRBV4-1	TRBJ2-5	TGCGCCAGCAGCCGGGGGGGACAGGGTAAAAAAGAGACCCAGTACTTC	CASSRGGQGKKETQYF
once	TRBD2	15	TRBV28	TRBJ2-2	TGTGCCAGCGGGGACTCGGGGAGGGTTACCGGGGAGCTGTTTTTT	CASGDSGRVTGELFF
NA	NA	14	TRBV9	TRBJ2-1	TGTGCCAGCAGCGCCCAGGGATTTGACAATGAGCAGTTCTTC	CASSAQGFDNEQFF
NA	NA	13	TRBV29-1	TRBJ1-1	TGCAGCGTTGTTGCGGGAGGGGGTGGTGAAGCTTTCTTT	CSVVAGGGGEAFF
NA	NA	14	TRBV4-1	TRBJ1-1	TGCGCCAGCAGCCTGGCACAGAGGGCCGCTGAAGCTTTCTTT	CASSLAQRAAEAFF
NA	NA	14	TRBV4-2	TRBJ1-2	TGTGCCAGCAGCCAAGGGGGGGGGAACTATGGCTACACCTTC	CASSQGGGNYGYTF
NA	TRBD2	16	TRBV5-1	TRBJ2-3	TGCGCCAGCAGCTACCGGGGGACTAGCACACCAGATACGCAGTATTTT	CASSYRGTSTPDTQYF
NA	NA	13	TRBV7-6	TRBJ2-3	TGTGCCAGCAGCCCCCTGCCGGGAGATACGCAGTATTTT	CASSPLPGDTQYF
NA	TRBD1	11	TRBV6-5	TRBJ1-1	TGTGCCAGCAGAGGGACAGTTTCGGCTTTCTTT	CASRGTVSAFF
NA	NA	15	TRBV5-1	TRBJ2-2	TGCGCCAGCAGCTTGGGTCCGAGGGCCACCGGGGAGCTGTTTTTT	CASSLGPRATGELFF
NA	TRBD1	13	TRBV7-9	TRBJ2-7	TGTGCCAGCAGCCAGAGACAGGGGCCCGAGCAGTACTTC	CASSQRQGPEQYF
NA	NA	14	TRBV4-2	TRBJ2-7	TGTGCCAGCAGCCAAGATAAGCTAACCTACGAGCAGTACTTC	CASSQDKLTYEQYF